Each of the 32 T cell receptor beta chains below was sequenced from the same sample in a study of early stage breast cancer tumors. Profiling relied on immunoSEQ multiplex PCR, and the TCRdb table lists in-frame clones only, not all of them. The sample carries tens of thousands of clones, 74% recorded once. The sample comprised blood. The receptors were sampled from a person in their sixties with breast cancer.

This CDR3 is CASQGFGHSSYEQYF. The CDR3 region has the DNA TGTGCCAGCCAGGGGTTCGGACATAGCTCCTACGAGCAGTACTTC. The genes are TRBV6-5 and TRBJ2-7, with a possible D match to TRBD1 (6 bases). Germline V gives CDR1 MNHEY, CDR2 SVGAGI. The CDR3 totals 15 residues. The V gene lost 8 bases and the J gene lost 0 bases, with 17 bases spanning the gap.

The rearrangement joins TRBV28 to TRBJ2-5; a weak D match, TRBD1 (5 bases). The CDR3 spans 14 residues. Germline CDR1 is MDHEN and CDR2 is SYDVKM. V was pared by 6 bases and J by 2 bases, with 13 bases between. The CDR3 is CASSAMDTQETQYF. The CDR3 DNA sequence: TGTGCCAGCAGCGCCATGGACACACAAGAGACCCAGTACTTC.

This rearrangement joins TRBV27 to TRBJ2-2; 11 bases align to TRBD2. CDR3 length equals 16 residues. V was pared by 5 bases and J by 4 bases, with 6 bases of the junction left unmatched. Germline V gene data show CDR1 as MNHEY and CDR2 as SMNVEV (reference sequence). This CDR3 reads CASSVRTSGFTGELFF. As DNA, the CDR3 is TGTGCCAGCAGTGTGAGGACTAGCGGGTTCACCGGGGAGCTGTTTTTT.

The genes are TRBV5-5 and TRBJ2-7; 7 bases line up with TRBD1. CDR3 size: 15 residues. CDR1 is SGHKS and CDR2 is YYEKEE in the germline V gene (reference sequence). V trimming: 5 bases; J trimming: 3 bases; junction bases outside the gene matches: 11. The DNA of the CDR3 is TGTGCCAGCAGTTTCCGACAGGGCCTATTCTACGAGCAGTACTTC. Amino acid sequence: CASSFRQGLFYEQYF.

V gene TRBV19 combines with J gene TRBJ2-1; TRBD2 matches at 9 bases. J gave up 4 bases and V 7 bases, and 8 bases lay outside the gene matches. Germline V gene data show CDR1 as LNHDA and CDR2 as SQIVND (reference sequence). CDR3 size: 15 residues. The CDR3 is CASTAGGPWYNEQFF. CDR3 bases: TGTGCCAGTACCGCGGGGGGGCCTTGGTACAATGAGCAGTTCTTC.

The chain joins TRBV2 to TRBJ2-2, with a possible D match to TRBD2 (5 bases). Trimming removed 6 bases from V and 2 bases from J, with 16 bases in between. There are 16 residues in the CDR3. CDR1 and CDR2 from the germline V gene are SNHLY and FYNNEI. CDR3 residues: CASRRVRVLNTGELFF. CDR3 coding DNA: TGTGCCAGCAGGCGGGTCCGGGTCCTCAACACCGGGGAGCTGTTTTTT.

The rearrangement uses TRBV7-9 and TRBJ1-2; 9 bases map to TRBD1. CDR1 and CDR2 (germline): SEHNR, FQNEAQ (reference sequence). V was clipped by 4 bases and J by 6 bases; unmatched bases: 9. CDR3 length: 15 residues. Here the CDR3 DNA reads TGTGCCAGCAGCTGGGGGGGACAGGGCGTTGATGGCTACACCTTC. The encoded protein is CASSWGGQGVDGYTF.

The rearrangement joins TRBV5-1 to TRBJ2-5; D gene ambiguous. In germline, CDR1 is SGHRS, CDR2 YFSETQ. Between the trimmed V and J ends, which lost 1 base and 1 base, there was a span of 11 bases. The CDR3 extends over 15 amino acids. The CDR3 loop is CASSLSGQSQETQYF. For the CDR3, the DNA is TGCGCCAGCAGCTTGTCCGGGCAATCCCAAGAGACCCAGTACTTC.

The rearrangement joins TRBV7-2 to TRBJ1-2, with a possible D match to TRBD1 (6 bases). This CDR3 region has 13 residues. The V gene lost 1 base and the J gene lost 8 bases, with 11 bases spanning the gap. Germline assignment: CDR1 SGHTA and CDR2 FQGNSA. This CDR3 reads CASSLGRGGGYTF. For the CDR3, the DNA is TGTGCCAGCAGCTTAGGCAGGGGAGGAGGCTACACCTTC.

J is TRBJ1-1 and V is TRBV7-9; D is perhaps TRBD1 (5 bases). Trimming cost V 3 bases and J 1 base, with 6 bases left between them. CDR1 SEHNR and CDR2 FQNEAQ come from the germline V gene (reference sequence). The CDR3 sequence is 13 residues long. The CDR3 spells CASSFGGNTEAFF. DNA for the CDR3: TGTGCCAGCAGCTTCGGGGGGAACACTGAAGCTTTCTTT.

CDR3 nucleotide sequence: TGTGCCAGCTCAAACACAGATACGCAGTATTTT. Translating it yields CASSNTDTQYF. The chain is built from TRBV18 and TRBJ2-3; D is undetermined. The CDR3 is 11 amino acids. From germline, CDR1 is KGHSH and CDR2 LQKENI. The V end lost 5 bases, the J end lost 2 bases, and 2 bases lay between the germline ends.

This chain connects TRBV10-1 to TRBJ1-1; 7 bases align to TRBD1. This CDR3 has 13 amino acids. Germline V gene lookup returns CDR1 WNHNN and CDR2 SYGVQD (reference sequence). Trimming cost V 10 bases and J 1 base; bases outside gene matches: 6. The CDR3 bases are TGCGCCATCCCGGGACAGCCGAACACTGAAGCTTTCTTT. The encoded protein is CAIPGQPNTEAFF.

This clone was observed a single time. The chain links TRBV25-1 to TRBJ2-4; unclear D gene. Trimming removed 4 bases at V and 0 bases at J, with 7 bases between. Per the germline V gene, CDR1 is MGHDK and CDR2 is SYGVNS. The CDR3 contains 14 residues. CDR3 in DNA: TGTGCCAGCAGTGCAACAGTAGCCAAAAACATTCAGTACTTC. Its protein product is CASSATVAKNIQYF.

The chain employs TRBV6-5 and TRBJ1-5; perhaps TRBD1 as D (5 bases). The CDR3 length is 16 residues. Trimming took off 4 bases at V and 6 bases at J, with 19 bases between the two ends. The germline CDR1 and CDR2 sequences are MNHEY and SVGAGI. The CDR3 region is CASSSRLTGSPQPQHF. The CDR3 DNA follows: TGTGCCAGCAGTTCCAGACTCACAGGTTCTCCTCAGCCCCAGCATTTT.

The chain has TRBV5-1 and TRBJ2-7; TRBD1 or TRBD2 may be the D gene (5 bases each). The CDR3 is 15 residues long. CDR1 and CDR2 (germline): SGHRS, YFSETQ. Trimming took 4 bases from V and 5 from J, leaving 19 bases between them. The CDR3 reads CASSPTGHPTNEQYF. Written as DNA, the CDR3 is TGCGCCAGCAGCCCCACGGGGCACCCGACCAACGAGCAGTACTTC.

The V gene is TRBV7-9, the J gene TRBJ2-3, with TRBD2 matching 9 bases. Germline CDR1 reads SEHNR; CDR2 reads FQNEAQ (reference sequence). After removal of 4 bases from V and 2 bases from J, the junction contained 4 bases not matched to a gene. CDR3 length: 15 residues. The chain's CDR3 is CASSSSGGNTDTQYF. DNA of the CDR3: TGTGCCAGCAGCTCAAGCGGGGGGAACACAGATACGCAGTATTTT.

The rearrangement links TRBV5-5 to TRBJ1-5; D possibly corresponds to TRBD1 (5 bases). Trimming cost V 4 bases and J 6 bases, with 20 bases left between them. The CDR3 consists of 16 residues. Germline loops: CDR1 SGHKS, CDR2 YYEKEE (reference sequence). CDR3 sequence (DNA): TGTGCCAGCAGCCCCGTATCGGGACGAGGTGGTCAGCCCCAGCATTTT. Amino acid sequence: CASSPVSGRGGQPQHF.

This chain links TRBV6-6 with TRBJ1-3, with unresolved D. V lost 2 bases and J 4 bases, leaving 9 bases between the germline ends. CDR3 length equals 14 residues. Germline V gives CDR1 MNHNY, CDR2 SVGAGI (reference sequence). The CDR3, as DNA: TGTGCCAGCAGTTACGTAGGTCCCGGAAACACCATATATTTT. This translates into CASSYVGPGNTIYF.

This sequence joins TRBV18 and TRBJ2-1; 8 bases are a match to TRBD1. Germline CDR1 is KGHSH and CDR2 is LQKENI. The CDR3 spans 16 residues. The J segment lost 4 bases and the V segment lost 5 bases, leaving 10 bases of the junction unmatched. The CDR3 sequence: CASSAAGTGVYNEQFF. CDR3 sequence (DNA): TGTGCCAGCTCAGCAGCCGGGACAGGAGTTTACAATGAGCAGTTCTTC.

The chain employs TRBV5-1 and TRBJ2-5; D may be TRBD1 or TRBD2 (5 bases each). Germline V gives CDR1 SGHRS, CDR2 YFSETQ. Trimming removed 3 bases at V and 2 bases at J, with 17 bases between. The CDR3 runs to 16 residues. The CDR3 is CASSSLPGRYQETQYF. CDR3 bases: TGCGCCAGCAGCTCACTGCCGGGACGGTATCAAGAGACCCAGTACTTC.

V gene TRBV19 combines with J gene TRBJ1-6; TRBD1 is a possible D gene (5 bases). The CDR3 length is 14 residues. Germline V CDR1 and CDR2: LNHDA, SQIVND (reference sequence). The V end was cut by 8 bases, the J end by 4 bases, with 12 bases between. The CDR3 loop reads CASGIQGYNSPLHF. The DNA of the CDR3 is TGTGCCAGTGGGATCCAGGGTTATAATTCACCCCTCCACTTT.

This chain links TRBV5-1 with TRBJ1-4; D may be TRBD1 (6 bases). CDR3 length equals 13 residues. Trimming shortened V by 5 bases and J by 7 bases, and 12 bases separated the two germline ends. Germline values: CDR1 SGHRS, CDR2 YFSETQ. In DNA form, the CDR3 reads TGCGCCAGCAGATCCACAGGGATTGAAAAACTGTTTTTT. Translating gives CASRSTGIEKLFF.

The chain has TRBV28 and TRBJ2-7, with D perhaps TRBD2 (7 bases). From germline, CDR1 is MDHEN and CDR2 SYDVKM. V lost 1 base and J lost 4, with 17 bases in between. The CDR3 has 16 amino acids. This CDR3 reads CASSLLGGGREYEQYF. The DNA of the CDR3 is TGTGCCAGCAGTTTATTGGGGGGGGGCAGAGAGTACGAGCAGTACTTC.

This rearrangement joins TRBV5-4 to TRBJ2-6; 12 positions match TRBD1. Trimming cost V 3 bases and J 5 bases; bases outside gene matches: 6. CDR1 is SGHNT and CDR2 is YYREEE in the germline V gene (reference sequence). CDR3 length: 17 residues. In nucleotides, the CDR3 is TGTGCCAGCAGCTCCTCGGGACAGGGGGCCTGGGCCAACGTCCTGACTTTC. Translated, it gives CASSSSGQGAWANVLTF.

The CDR3 protein is CASSVGLPYEQYF. The CDR3 coding sequence is TGTGCCAGCAGTGTCGGATTACCCTACGAGCAGTACTTC. The chain links TRBV2 to TRBJ2-7; D gene unclear. From germline, CDR1 is SNHLY and CDR2 FYNNEI. Between the trimmed V and J ends, which lost 4 bases and 2 bases, there was a span of 9 bases. This CDR3 region has 13 residues.

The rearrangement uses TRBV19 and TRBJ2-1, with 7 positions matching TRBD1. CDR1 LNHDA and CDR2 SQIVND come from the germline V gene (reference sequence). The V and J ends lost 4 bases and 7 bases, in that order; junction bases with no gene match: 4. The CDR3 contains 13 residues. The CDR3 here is CASSKTGMNEQFF. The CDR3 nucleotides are TGTGCCAGTAGTAAGACAGGGATGAATGAGCAGTTCTTC.

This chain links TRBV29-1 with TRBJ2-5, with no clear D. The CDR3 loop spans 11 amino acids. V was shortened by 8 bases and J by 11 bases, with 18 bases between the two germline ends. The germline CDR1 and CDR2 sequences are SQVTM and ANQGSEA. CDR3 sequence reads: CSITRMGEQYF. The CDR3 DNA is TGCAGCATTACAAGGATGGGTGAGCAGTACTTC. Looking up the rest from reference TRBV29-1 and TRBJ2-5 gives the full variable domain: SAVISQKPSRDICQRGTSLTIQCQVDSQVTMMFWYRQQPGQSLTLIATANQGSEATYESGFVIDKFPISRPNLTFSTLTVSNMSPEDSSIYLCSITRMGEQYFGPGTRLLVL.

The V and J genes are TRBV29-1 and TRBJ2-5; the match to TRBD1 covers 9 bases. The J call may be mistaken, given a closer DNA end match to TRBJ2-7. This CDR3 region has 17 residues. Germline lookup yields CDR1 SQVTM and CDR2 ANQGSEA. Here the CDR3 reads CSVEEIGPGQGAYEQYF. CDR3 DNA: TGCAGCGTTGAAGAAATCGGTCCGGGACAGGGAGCCTACGAGCAGTACTTC.

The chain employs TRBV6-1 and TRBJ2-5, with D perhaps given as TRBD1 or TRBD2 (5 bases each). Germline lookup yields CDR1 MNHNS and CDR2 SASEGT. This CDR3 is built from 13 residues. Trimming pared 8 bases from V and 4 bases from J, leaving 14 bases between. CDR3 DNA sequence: TGTGCCAGCTCTCGTGGGGGTCTAGAGACCCAGTACTTC. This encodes CASSRGGLETQYF.

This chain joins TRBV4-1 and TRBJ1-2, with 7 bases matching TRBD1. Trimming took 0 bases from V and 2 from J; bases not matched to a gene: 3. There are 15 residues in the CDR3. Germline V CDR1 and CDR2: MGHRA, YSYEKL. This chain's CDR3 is CASSQDPTGNYGYTF. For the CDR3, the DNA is TGCGCCAGCAGCCAAGATCCGACAGGGAACTATGGCTACACCTTC.

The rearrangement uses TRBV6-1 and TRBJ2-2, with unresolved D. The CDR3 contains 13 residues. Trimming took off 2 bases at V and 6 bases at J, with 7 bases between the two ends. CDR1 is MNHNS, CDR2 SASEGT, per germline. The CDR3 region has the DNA TGTGCCAGCAGTGAAAGAGAACCCGGGGAGCTGTTTTTT. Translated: CASSEREPGELFF.

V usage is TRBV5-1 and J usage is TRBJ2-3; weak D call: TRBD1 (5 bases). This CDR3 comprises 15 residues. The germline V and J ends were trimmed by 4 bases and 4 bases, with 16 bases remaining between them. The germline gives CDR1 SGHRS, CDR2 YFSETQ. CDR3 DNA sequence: TGCGCCAGCAGCCCGACAGTCCCGGTGGCAGATACGCAGTATTTT. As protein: CASSPTVPVADTQYF. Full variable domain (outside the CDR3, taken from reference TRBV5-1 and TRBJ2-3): KAGVTQTPRYLIKTRGQQVTLSCSPISGHRSVSWYQQTPGQGLQFLFEYFSETQRNKGNFPGRFSGRQFSNSRSEMNVSTLELGDSALYLCASSPTVPVADTQYFGPGTRLTVL.